The subject of this entry is one T cell receptor beta chain. The data were obtained in a study of blood T cell repertoires in COVID-19. Across the whole study: Acute and convalescent COVID-19 specimens originated in the United States, Italy and Spain. T cells, B-cell-depleted T cells, or PBMCs supplied cDNA or gDNA.

The CDR3 length is 19 residues. V lost 1 base and J lost 8, with 24 bases in between. Germline lookup yields CDR1 LGHDT and CDR2 YNNKEL (reference sequence). Per the authors' pipeline: The assay estimated nucleated cells by amplifying reference gene primers. Measured with immunoSEQ multiplex PCR; TCRdb has only the in-frame clones, and not every one. Clone size and V and J calls were adopted from that table, with D and trimming inferred from the DNA. The sample holds just under 250,000 clones, roughly 91% seen once. In terms of age and location, participants ranged from roughly 18 to 89 years and lived in about two dozen US areas.

Sequencing used PBMCs or T cells enriched from blood (not recorded which). V and J are TRBV3-1 (or the pseudogene TRBV3-2) and TRBJ1-6; maybe TRBD1 (5 bases). The sequence was obtained from a woman under 40 who had recovered from COVID-19. The CDR3 spells CASSQVGPDVGGFYSPLHF. CDR3 nucleotide sequence: TGTGCCAGCAGCCAAGTTGGCCCCGACGTGGGGGGATTCTATTCACCCCTCCACTTT.